This T cell receptor (beta chain) stems from a study of blood T cell repertoires in COVID-19. Across the study: Italy, Spain and the United States were the sources of the convalescent and acute COVID-19 samples. Sample material is recorded as cDNA or gDNA derived from T cells, B-cell-depleted T cells, or PBMCs.

How the authors handled the data: Reference gene primer amplification gave estimated nucleated cell counts. TCRdb's table, derived via immunoSEQ multiplex PCR, lists solely in-frame clones and lacks some. The V and J calls and clone size were taken over from that table, and D and trimming were inferred from the DNA. The sample records hundreds of thousands of clones, around 87% being singletons. The CDR3 consists of 14 residues. V dropped 4 bases and J dropped 5; count of bases not matched to a gene: 6. The V gene's germline CDR1 is GTSNPN and CDR2 SVGIG (reference sequence). Sequences were obtained from peripheral blood. The source is a woman in her thirties who had recovered from COVID-19. This chain links TRBV30 with TRBJ2-7; the match to TRBD2 covers 12 bases. The DNA of the CDR3 is TGTGCCTGGACCAGGACTAGCGGGGTGGACGAGCAGTACTTC. Its protein product is CAWTRTSGVDEQYF.